This T cell receptor beta chain was recorded in a study of T cells in Graves' hyperthyroidism and ophthalmopathy. Study outcomes and limitations: Ophthalmopathy was predicted by the model a median of 6.5 months ahead of onset.

This clonotype was detected once. Its antigen remains unknown. Authors of the study amplified TCR beta CDR3 regions from RNA transcripts. First-round RT-PCR targeting the TCR CDR3 was performed with the HTBI primer set. TCRdb re-analysed the multiplex PCR reads in MiXCR, keeping a single row per CDR3 protein. The table lists approximately 530,000 distinct CDR3 sequences, 15% to 20% of them singletons. V was pared by 1 base and J by 7 bases, with 9 bases of the junction left unmatched. This CDR3 is 15 amino acids long. Germline loops: CDR1 DFQATT, CDR2 SNEGSKA (reference sequence). The chain uses TRBV20-1 and TRBJ2-2; TRBD2 aligns across 7 bases. Source material: blood. This clonotype was sampled from a man aged 35 to 55 with Graves' ophthalmopathy. The CDR3 region has the DNA TGCAGTGCTAGAGGAGCCGGGAGGCGGGACGGGGAGCTGTTTTTT. Protein product: CSARGAGRRDGELFF.